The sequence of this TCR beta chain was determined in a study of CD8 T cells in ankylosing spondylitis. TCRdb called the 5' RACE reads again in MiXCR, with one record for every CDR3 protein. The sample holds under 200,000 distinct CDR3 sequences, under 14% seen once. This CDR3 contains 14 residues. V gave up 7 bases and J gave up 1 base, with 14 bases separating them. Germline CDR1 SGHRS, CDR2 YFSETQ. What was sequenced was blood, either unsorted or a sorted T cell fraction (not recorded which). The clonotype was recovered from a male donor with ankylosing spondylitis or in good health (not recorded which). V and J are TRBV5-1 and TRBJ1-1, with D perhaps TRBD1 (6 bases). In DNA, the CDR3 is TGCGCCAGCGGCCGGACAGCGGAGAACACTGAAGCTTTCTTT. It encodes CASGRTAENTEAFF. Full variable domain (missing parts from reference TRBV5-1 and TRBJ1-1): KAGVTQTPRYLIKTRGQQVTLSCSPISGHRSVSWYQQTPGQGLQFLFEYFSETQRNKGNFPGRFSGRQFSNSRSEMNVSTLELGDSALYLCASGRTAENTEAFFGQGTRLTVV.